Each of the 3 T cell receptor beta chains below was sequenced from the same sample in a study of T cells in Graves' hyperthyroidism and ophthalmopathy. It was RNA transcripts that yielded the amplified TCR beta CDR3 regions. The HTBI set primed first-round TCR CDR3 RT-PCR. Via MiXCR, TCRdb re-called the multiplex PCR reads, giving one row per CDR3 protein. The sample lists approximately 610,000 distinct CDR3 sequences, over 12% occurring once. The sample taken for sequencing was blood. The receptor source for this set is a woman aged 40 to 50 with Graves' ophthalmopathy.

This chain joins TRBV29-1 and TRBJ2-7; 7 bases align to TRBD1. Germline lookup yields CDR1 SQVTM and CDR2 ANQGSEA. CDR3 length equals 13 residues. The ends lost 7 bases at V and 6 bases at J; junction bases unmatched: 12. The CDR3 DNA reads as TGCAGCGCCGGGACAGACCAATTACTCGAGCAGTACTTC. Translating it yields CSAGTDQLLEQYF.

This clonotype was counted at least ten times. V gene TRBV29-1 combines with J gene TRBJ1-3; D remains ambiguous. Per the germline V gene, CDR1 is SQVTM and CDR2 is ANQGSEA. The ends were cut back, 1 base at V and 2 bases at J, with 6 bases in the middle. CDR3 length: 13 amino acids. CDR3 loop: CSVEGGPGNTIYF. For the CDR3, the DNA is TGCAGCGTTGAAGGAGGGCCTGGAAACACCATATATTTT.

The rearrangement links TRBV6-1 to TRBJ2-7; no definite D call. The CDR3 loop spans 13 amino acids. Per germline, CDR1 MNHNS and CDR2 SASEGT. V lost 8 bases, J lost 3 bases, and 14 bases lay in between. CDR3: CASGDGRLYEQYF. In nucleotides, the CDR3 is TGTGCCAGCGGAGACGGGCGACTCTACGAGCAGTACTTC.